The clone carrying this T cell receptor (beta chain) was recorded a few times. Its target is not known. Sorting of live CD3+CD8+TCRalphabeta+ cells by PD-1 and/or TIGIT gave four subsets. This entry is derived from a study of circulating CD8 cells and anti-PD-1 response in melanoma. About the study: About 50% of the 13 melanoma patients received first-line anti-PD-1 therapy. Complete or partial response defined responders; stable or progressive disease, non-responders.

Overall study findings and caveats: Under 7.5% of TRB clonotypes were shared between subsets at M1. TIGIT repertoires were least diverse, DNEG repertoires most diverse.

Each library started from roughly 15 ng of total RNA using the QIAseq Immune Repertoire TCR panel. Each CDR3 protein is one row after TCRdb ran MiXCR on the reads. This sample carries 1,500 to 2,500 distinct CDR3 sequences, around 6.5% of them seen once, and the ten largest clones take about 3%. The TCR comes from a human donor with melanoma. This sample comprised CD8+ T cells from PBMCs, obtained at baseline or after one month of anti-PD-1 therapy (not recorded which).

The CDR3 DNA sequence: TGTGCCAGCAGCGTAGGGGACGGGGAGGAGCCAGGGTACGAGCAGTACTTC. This translates into CASSVGDGEEPGYEQYF. The V call is TRBV9, the J call TRBJ2-7; tentative D call: TRBD2 (6 bases). Germline V gene lookup returns CDR1 SGDLS and CDR2 YYNGEE. The CDR3 has 17 residues. The V end lost 0 bases, the J end lost 4 bases, and 20 bases lay between the germline ends.